This TCR beta chain was recovered during a study of T cell responses to AZD1222 COVID-19 vaccine (dated by TCRdb to 2020 to 2022). The study in broad terms: AZD1222 recipients with second doses at about 4 weeks or about 12 weeks were pooled, because spike-specific TCR depth and breadth did not differ between schedules. TCR sequencing was performed for some 250 trial participants, of whom around 210 were given two doses of AZD1222 and some 26 were given two doses of MenACWY control vaccine. Enrollment into the trials was organized by age into subgroups of 18-55, 56-69 and 70-plus years, and those subgroups contained 148, 28 and 57 TCR-sequenced participants, respectively.

Study-wide conclusions, independent of this receptor: Most participants were white British and females outnumbered males, and the authors suggested that clonal diversity may have been underestimated. Because no day 14 peak-response samples were available, repertoires were characterized only after the peak T cell response. In the small 56-69-year group, the increase in depth fell short of significance, most likely because of low power. CD4 TCRs associated with the vaccine covered the entire spike protein, and the dominant responses were in regions 160-218 and 743-854. Nearly half of unique spike-specific TCRs reportedly recognized epitopes outside regions mutated in the B.1.351 and B.1.1.7 variants. After two AZD1222 doses, both the breadth and the depth of spike-specific TCRs were significantly higher than at day 0 and than in MenACWY recipients. Conclusions about previously exposed vaccinees were limited because only a handful of AZD1222 recipients were SARS-CoV-2 seropositive at baseline.

The cysteine opens and the phenylalanine closes a CDR3 of 17 amino acids. Kept here is only the CDR3 DNA, which spans 51 bases and is read in frame from base 1. This clone was seen a single time. It lacks a known antigen. One base away there is no much larger clone; base qualities are not given. The time point label here, explained by the study, means: baseline before first vaccination. The vaccinee samples were drawn from two UK trials, COV001 and COV002, one of which was a single-blind randomized controlled phase 2/3 trial testing AZD1222 (ChAdOx1 nCoV-19) in healthy adults. Trial participant PBMC samples were collected at day 0 and day 28 after the second dose for TCRbeta chain sequencing. The CDR3 regions of human TCRbeta chains were analyzed by immunosequencing. Under the source paper's analysis protocol: Repertoire TCRs were matched against a reference library of SARS-CoV-2-specific TCRs generated with the MIRA antigen-specificity platform. Breadth was defined as the fraction of unique TCRs that were SARS-CoV-2-associated. Depth was defined as the fraction of total T cells that were SARS-CoV-2-associated. Using the MIRA data, every spike-specific TCR was mapped to the spike region that the TCR reacted to and assigned to either a CD4 or a CD8 class. Log10-transformed breadth and depth values were compared by one-way ANOVA with Sidak's multiple comparisons tests. This is the immuneACCESS table as TCRdb keeps it, with only in-frame sequences that have V and J called. A part of the clones is gone; compared with another copy, unresolved V genes explain less than half, and the rest is unexplained. D and trimming were read from the DNA, whereas the V and J calls and clone size are those reported in that table. The sample yields about 81,000 clones; about 90% were counted once. The ten largest make up around 5% of the sample.

The V gene is TRBV12-1 and the J gene is TRBJ2-1; the D call in the table, TRBD2, was not verified against the DNA. TRBV12-1 represents a pseudogene. This receptor was identified in an adult in good health. The source material was peripheral blood, sampled on day 0 of AZD1222 vaccination. The sequenced DNA is TGTGCCAGCAGCGGGGGGAGGGGACTAGCGGGCTACAATGAGCAGTTCTTC. Translated, it reads CASSGGRGLAGYNEQFF.